A selection of T cell receptor beta chains follows, all from one sample in a study of lymphopenia after photon versus proton radiotherapy. Libraries were prepared by immunoSEQ multiplex PCR; TCRdb keeps only in-frame clonotypes and omits some of them. There are more than 20,000 clones in the sample; 85% occur only once, and around 20% lies in the top ten. Specimen: peripheral blood, collected from a patient treated with photon-based radiotherapy. The source of these receptors is a man aged 55 to 69 with pancreatic cancer. The CDR3 runs from the conserved cysteine through the conserved F or W. Fields, in order: CDR3 length, J gene, clone size, V gene, D gene, CDR3 protein, CDR3 DNA. A D gene is named only where the DNA matches it firmly. Clone size is stated in some rows and not others, as once, few, many or a class when expanded.

12 | TRBJ2-1 | - | TRBV5-1 | - | CASSITQNEQFF | TGCGCCAGCAGCATAACGCAGAATGAGCAGTTCTTC
14 | TRBJ2-4 | - | TRBV5-1 | - | CASSLDREDGIQYF | TGCGCCAGCAGCTTGGACAGGGAAGATGGCATTCAGTACTTC
14 | TRBJ1-4 | - | TRBV5-1 | - | CASSFRGPEEKLFF | TGCGCCAGCAGCTTTAGGGGCCCTGAAGAAAAACTGTTTTTT
13 | TRBJ2-7 | - | TRBV7-2 | - | CASSLRTPYEQYF | TGTGCCAGCAGCTTACGGACCCCCTACGAGCAGTACTTC
13 | TRBJ1-2 | - | TRBV30 | - | CACTGLANYGYTF | TGTGCCTGCACAGGGCTCGCTAACTATGGCTACACCTTC
15 | TRBJ1-1 | - | TRBV7-3 | TRBD1 | CASSPTGQLNTEAFF | TGTGCCAGCAGCCCGACGGGACAGCTGAACACTGAAGCTTTCTTT
18 | TRBJ2-7 | - | TRBV18 | TRBD2 | CASSPVAGGRHSSYEQYF | TGTGCCAGCTCACCAGTAGCGGGGGGCCGTCATTCCTCCTACGAGCAGTACTTC
16 | TRBJ2-5 | - | TRBV15 | - | CATSRNRPSGVETQYF | TGTGCCACCAGCAGAAATAGACCCTCTGGGGTGGAGACCCAGTACTTC
16 | TRBJ1-1 | - | TRBV18 | - | CASSPSGIGADTEAFF | TGTGCCAGCTCACCTAGTGGGATCGGAGCCGACACTGAAGCTTTCTTT
12 | TRBJ1-1 | few | TRBV12-5 | TRBD1 | CASGEQGGIAFF | TGTGCTAGTGGCGAGCAGGGGGGAATAGCTTTCTTT
12 | TRBJ1-1 | - | TRBV4-2 | - | CASSQPQREAFF | TGTGCCAGCAGCCAACCCCAGAGGGAAGCTTTCTTT
13 | TRBJ2-7 | - | TRBV19 | - | CASSIAVTYEQYF | TGTGCCAGTAGTATCGCAGTTACCTACGAGCAGTACTTC
16 | TRBJ2-5 | - | TRBV5-4 | TRBD2 | CASSLTAGDKQETQYF | TGTGCCAGCAGCTTAACGGCGGGGGATAAACAAGAGACCCAGTACTTC
19 | TRBJ2-5 | - | TRBV27 | - | CASSLRSARFRGYQETQYF | TGTGCCAGCAGTTTGAGGTCCGCCAGGTTTCGGGGTTATCAAGAGACCCAGTACTTC
15 | TRBJ2-3 | - | TRBV6-6 | - | CASRLQIPNTDTQYF | TGTGCCAGCAGACTACAAATCCCTAACACAGATACGCAGTATTTT
15 | TRBJ2-7 | - | TRBV10-3 | TRBD2 | CATGGGLRSSYEQYF | TGTGCCACCGGGGGGGGACTTAGGAGCTCCTACGAGCAGTACTTC
13 | TRBJ2-7 | - | TRBV7-3 | - | CASSSSGSYEQYF | TGTGCCAGCAGCTCAAGCGGGTCCTACGAGCAGTACTTC
15 | TRBJ2-1 | - | TRBV7-9 | TRBD2 | CASSFRTSGSNEQFF | TGTGCCAGCAGCTTTCGGACTAGCGGGTCCAATGAGCAGTTCTTC
17 | TRBJ1-6 | - | TRBV4-1 | - | CASSQDETGLVLSPLHF | TGCGCCAGCAGCCAAGATGAGACGGGGTTGGTACTTTCACCCCTCCACTTT
13 | TRBJ1-1 | - | TRBV9 | - | CASSVGSGAEAFF | TGTGCCAGCAGCGTAGGGTCGGGGGCTGAAGCTTTCTTT
14 | TRBJ2-2 | once | TRBV9 | - | CASSVFQNTGELFF | TGTGCCAGCAGCGTATTTCAGAACACCGGGGAGCTGTTTTTT
14 | TRBJ1-4 | - | TRBV6-1 | - | CASRTGIGTEKLFF | TGTGCCAGCAGGACCGGTATAGGGACTGAAAAACTGTTTTTT
12 | TRBJ2-7 | - | TRBV13 | - | CASSLRGNEQYF | TGTGCCAGCAGCTTAAGGGGTAACGAGCAGTACTTC
16 | TRBJ2-3 | - | TRBV5-1 | TRBD2 | CASSLGTSGITDTQYF | TGCGCCAGCAGCTTGGGGACTAGCGGAATCACAGATACGCAGTATTTT
15 | TRBJ2-5 | once | TRBV6-6 | - | CASSRPNRRKETQYF | TGTGCCAGCAGCCGACCCAACAGGCGCAAAGAGACCCAGTACTTC
17 | TRBJ1-1 | - | TRBV27 | - | CASSSYGNHISNTEAFF | TGTGCCAGCAGTTCTTATGGCAACCATATATCCAACACTGAAGCTTTCTTT
13 | TRBJ2-7 | - | TRBV11-1 | - | CASSLESSYEQYF | TGTGCCAGCAGCTTGGAAAGCTCCTACGAGCAGTACTTC
16 | TRBJ2-3 | few | TRBV7-2 | TRBD1 | CASSLGGTGLADTQYF | TGTGCCAGCAGCTTAGGAGGGACAGGACTTGCAGATACGCAGTATTTT
15 | TRBJ1-5 | - | TRBV6-5 | TRBD1 | CASSKGARSNQPQHF | TGTGCCAGCAGTAAGGGGGCGCGGAGCAATCAGCCCCAGCATTTT
14 | TRBJ1-4 | - | TRBV6-1 | TRBD1 | CASIVDRGDEKLFF | TGTGCCAGCATCGTGGACAGGGGTGATGAAAAACTGTTTTTT
20 | TRBJ2-3 | - | TRBV7-3 | TRBD2 | CASSSSLSRLAGGNTDTQYF | TGTGCCAGCAGCTCTAGTCTATCCCGACTAGCGGGGGGGAATACAGATACGCAGTATTTT
18 | TRBJ2-3 | - | TRBV9 | TRBD2 | CASSVGTSGQLGTDTQYF | TGTGCCAGCAGCGTCGGGACTAGCGGCCAGCTTGGCACAGATACGCAGTATTTT
14 | TRBJ1-3 | few | TRBV6-6 | - | CASSSRDYGNTIYF | TGTGCCAGCAGTTCCCGGGACTACGGAAACACCATATATTTT
16 | TRBJ1-6 | - | TRBV19 | TRBD1 | CASSMTGAHRNSPLHF | TGTGCCAGTAGTATGACAGGGGCGCATAGGAATTCACCCCTCCACTTT
15 | TRBJ2-7 | once | TRBV10-2 | TRBD1 | CASRYGQGASYEQYF | TGCGCCAGCAGATATGGACAGGGGGCATCCTACGAGCAGTACTTC
14 | TRBJ1-4 | once | TRBV5-1 | - | CASSVGPGDEKLFF | TGCGCCAGCAGCGTGGGGCCTGGGGATGAAAAACTGTTTTTT
15 | TRBJ1-2 | - | TRBV6-1 | TRBD1 | CASLNTGVANYGYTF | TGTGCCAGCTTAAACACAGGGGTAGCTAACTATGGCTACACCTTC
14 | TRBJ2-7 | - | TRBV6-5 | - | CASSATGGSYEQYF | TGTGCCAGCAGCGCGACAGGCGGGAGCTACGAGCAGTACTTC
15 | TRBJ2-2 | - | TRBV7-2 | TRBD2 | CASSLGLAGTGELFF | TGTGCCAGCAGCCTAGGACTAGCGGGGACCGGGGAGCTGTTTTTT
15 | TRBJ1-3 | - | TRBV5-6 | - | CASSLAAVSGNTIYF | TGTGCCAGCAGCTTGGCAGCCGTCTCTGGAAACACCATATATTTT